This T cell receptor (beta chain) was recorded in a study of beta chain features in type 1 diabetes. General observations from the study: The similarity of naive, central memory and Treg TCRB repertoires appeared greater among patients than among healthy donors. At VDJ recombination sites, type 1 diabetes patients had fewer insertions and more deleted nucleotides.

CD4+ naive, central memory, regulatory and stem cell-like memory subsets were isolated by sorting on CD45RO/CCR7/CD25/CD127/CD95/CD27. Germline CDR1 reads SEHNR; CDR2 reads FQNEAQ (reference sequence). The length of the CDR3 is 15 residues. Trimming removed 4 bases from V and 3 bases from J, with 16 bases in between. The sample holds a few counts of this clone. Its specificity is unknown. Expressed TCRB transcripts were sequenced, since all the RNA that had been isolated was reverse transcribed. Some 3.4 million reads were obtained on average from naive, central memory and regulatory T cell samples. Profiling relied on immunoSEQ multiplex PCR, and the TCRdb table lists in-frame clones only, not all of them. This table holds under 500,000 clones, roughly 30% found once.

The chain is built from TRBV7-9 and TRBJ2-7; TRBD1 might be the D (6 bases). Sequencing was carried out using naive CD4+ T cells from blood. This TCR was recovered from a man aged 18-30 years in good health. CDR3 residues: CASSYHPGVRYEQYF. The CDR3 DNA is TGTGCCAGCAGCTATCATCCAGGGGTCCGCTACGAGCAGTACTTC.